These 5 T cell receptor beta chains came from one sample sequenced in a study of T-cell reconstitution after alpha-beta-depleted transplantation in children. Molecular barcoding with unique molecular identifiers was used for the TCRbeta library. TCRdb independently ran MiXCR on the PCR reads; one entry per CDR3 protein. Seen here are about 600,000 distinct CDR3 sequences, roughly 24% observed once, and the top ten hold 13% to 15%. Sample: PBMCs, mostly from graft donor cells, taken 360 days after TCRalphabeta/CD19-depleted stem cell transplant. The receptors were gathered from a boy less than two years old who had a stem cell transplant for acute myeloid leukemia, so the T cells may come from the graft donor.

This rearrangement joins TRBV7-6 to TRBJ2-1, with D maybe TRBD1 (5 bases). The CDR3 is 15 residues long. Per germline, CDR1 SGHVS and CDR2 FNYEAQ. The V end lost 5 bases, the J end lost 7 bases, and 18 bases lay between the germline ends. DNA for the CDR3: TGTGCCAGCAGCAAGGGGCTCTTAGGGCAGAATGAGCAGTTCTTC. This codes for CASSKGLLGQNEQFF.

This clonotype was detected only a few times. The DNA for the CDR3 is TGTGCCAGCAGCCTCCGGGTAGCTTCGAACACCGGGGAGCTGTTTTTT. Translation: CASSLRVASNTGELFF. V gene TRBV3-1 combines with J gene TRBJ2-2; D unresolved. The V gene lost 4 bases and the J gene lost 0 bases, with 12 bases spanning the gap. CDR1 and CDR2 from the germline V gene are LGHDT and YNNKEL (reference sequence). The CDR3 contains 16 residues.

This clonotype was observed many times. This CDR3 is CASSLVTGGSETQYF. In nucleotides, the CDR3 is TGCGCCAGCAGCTTGGTTACAGGGGGTTCAGAGACCCAGTACTTC. The chain combines TRBV5-1 with TRBJ2-5, with TRBD1 matching over 8 bases. Trimming at V came to 0 bases and at J to 4 bases, leaving 5 bases not matched to a gene. The CDR3 has 15 amino acids. Germline V gene data show CDR1 as SGHRS and CDR2 as YFSETQ. Using reference TRBV5-1 and TRBJ2-5 for the parts outside the CDR3, the full variable domain is KAGVTQTPRYLIKTRGQQVTLSCSPISGHRSVSWYQQTPGQGLQFLFEYFSETQRNKGNFPGRFSGRQFSNSRSEMNVSTLELGDSALYLCASSLVTGGSETQYFGPGTRLLVL.

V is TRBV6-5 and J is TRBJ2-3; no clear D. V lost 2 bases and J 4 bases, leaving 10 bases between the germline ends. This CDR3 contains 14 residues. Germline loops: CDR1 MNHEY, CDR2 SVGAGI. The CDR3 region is CASSYVQSADTQYF. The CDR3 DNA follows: TGTGCCAGCAGTTACGTACAAAGCGCAGATACGCAGTATTTT.

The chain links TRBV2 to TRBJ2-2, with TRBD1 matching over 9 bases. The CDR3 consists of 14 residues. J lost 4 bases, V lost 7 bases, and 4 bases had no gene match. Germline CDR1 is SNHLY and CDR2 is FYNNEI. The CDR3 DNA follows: TGTGCCAGCAAGGGGACAGGGTCCACCGGGGAGCTGTTTTTT. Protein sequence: CASKGTGSTGELFF.